A selection of T cell receptor beta chains follows, all from one sample in a study of cytomegalovirus exposure and HLA in healthy donors. Clones were read by immunoSEQ multiplex PCR, and TCRdb kept only the in-frame ones, dropping some. This table holds around 100,000 clones, roughly three fifths found once. The sample consisted of PBMCs. These receptors were collected from a young man in good health and CMV-seronegative. CDR3s include the opening cysteine and the closing phenylalanine or tryptophan. D genes are given only for firm matches. Size is stated for part of the rows, as once, few or many counts, or as a class when the clone is expanded.

j_call d_call cdr3_length clone_size v_call cdr3_nt cdr3_aa
TRBJ1-5 - 13 - TRBV6-5 TGTGCCAGCAGACGGGACACTAATCAGCCCCAGCATTTT CASRRDTNQPQHF
TRBJ1-4 - 14 few TRBV21-1 TGTGCCAGCAGCAAAGCAGGGGGCGATGAAAAACTGTTTTTT CASSKAGGDEKLFF
TRBJ2-3 - 15 - TRBV4-1 TGCGCCAGCAGCCAAGTGTATCCCCGGACAGATACGCAGTATTTT CASSQVYPRTDTQYF
TRBJ1-6 - 14 - TRBV4-3 TGCGCCAGCAGCCAAGGGACAGCTAATTCACCCCTCCACTTT CASSQGTANSPLHF
TRBJ1-2 - 15 - TRBV7-9 TGTTCCAGCAGCGCAACTGGACAGTTGAACTATGGCTACACCTTC CSSSATGQLNYGYTF
TRBJ2-2 - 15 - TRBV28 TGTGCCAGCACCCCTCTTGGCGGCTACACCGGGGAGCTGTTTTTT CASTPLGGYTGELFF
TRBJ1-2 - 13 - TRBV19 TGTGCCAGTAGTAGGGGAGTTAACTATGGCTACACCTTC CASSRGVNYGYTF
TRBJ2-1 - 12 few TRBV4-3 TGCGCCAGCAGGGGACTTTACAATGAGCAGTTCTTC CASRGLYNEQFF
TRBJ2-1 TRBD1 16 few TRBV4-1 TGCGCCAGCAGCCAAGCGGGACAGGGGCGGGACAATGAGCAGTTCTTC CASSQAGQGRDNEQFF
TRBJ2-2 - 14 - TRBV7-9 TGCGCCAGCAGCCAAGCGCGGGGACGCGGGGAGCTGTTTTTT CASSQARGRGELFF
TRBJ1-6 TRBD1 15 few TRBV6-5 TGTGCCAGCAGAGCCCCGGGACAGCATAATTCACCCCTCCACTTT CASRAPGQHNSPLHF
TRBJ2-3 TRBD2 17 - TRBV6-1 TGTGCCAGCAGTGAAGCGCCCACTAGCGGGTACACAGATACGCAGTATTTT CASSEAPTSGYTDTQYF
TRBJ2-6 - 16 - TRBV28 TGTGCCAGCAGTTTACTGTTAAATTCTGGGGCCAACGTCCTGACTTTC CASSLLLNSGANVLTF
TRBJ2-2 - 10 - TRBV10-3 TGTGCCACCTTCCTGGGGGAGCTGTTTTTT CATFLGELFF
TRBJ2-2 TRBD1 16 - TRBV6-5 TGTGCCAGCAGTTTCGGGACAGGTCCGAACACCGGGGAGCTGTTTTTT CASSFGTGPNTGELFF
TRBJ2-7 TRBD2 14 - TRBV19 TGTGCCAGTAGTATAGCCGGGACTACCTACGAGCAGTACTTC CASSIAGTTYEQYF
TRBJ1-1 TRBD1 15 - TRBV6-5 TGTGCCAGCAGTTGGGGGGACAGAACTTACACTGAAGCTTTCTTT CASSWGDRTYTEAFF